Here is one T cell receptor (beta chain) with its context. The antigen remains unidentified. The authors incorporated unique molecular identifiers into the TCR beta cDNA libraries. TCRdb re-derived calls from the PCR reads in MiXCR, one entry per CDR3 protein. The sample has 500,000 to 600,000 distinct CDR3 sequences, 44% seen once. CDR1 and CDR2 (germline): SGHRS, YFSETQ. This CDR3 is built from 14 residues. Trimming removed 2 bases from V and 6 bases from J; junction bases left unmatched: 6. This entry is derived from a study of post-analysis software for immune sequencing data. Study observations and caveats: Patients had higher frequencies than controls of roughly five TRBV segments, including TRBV5-6, TRBV5-1 and TRBV20-1.

The sample was blood. This sequence was found in a girl aged 10-17 years with multiple sclerosis. J is TRBJ2-5 and V is TRBV5-1; 8 bases are a match to TRBD1. CDR3 loop: CASSLPDRAQTQYF. In DNA, the CDR3 is TGCGCCAGCAGCTTACCGGACAGGGCGCAGACCCAGTACTTC.